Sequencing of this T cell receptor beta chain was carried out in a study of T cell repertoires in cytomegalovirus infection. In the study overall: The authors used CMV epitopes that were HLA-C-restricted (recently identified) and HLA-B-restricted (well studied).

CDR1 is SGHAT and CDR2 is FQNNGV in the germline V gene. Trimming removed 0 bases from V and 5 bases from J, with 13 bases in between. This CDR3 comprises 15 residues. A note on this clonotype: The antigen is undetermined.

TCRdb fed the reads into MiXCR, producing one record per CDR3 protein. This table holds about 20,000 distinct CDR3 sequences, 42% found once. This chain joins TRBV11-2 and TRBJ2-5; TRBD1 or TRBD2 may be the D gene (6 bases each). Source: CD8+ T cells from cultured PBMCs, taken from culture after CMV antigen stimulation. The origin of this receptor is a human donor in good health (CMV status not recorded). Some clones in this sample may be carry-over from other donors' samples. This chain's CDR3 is CASSLEWGAGETQYF. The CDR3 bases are TGTGCCAGCAGCTTAGAGTGGGGGGCGGGGGAGACCCAGTACTTC.